The present T cell receptor beta chain was sequenced within a study of regulatory T cells in long-lasting Graves disease. This CDR3 has 12 amino acids. V gave up 7 bases and J gave up 5 bases, with 11 bases separating them. This clonotype has ten or more counts. Time point here: newly diagnosed GD, antithyroid drugs for less than 3 months. Making the TCR library involved RNA that had been extracted from PBMCs. iRepertoire HTBI primers and Arm-PCR of CDR3 regions built TCR beta libraries. In TCRdb, the multiplex PCR reads were re-called with MiXCR into one record per CDR3 protein. The profile shows fewer than 350,000 distinct CDR3 sequences, roughly 18% of them singletons.

Sample: peripheral blood mononuclear cells (PBMCs), taken at new diagnosis, from a patient treated with antithyroid drugs. The chain couples TRBV12-3 or TRBV12-4 to TRBJ2-5; a possible D gene is TRBD1 (5 bases). The source is a female donor with Graves disease. CDR3 nucleotide sequence: TGTGCCAGCACCGACAGCTCTGAGACCCAGTACTTC. Translated, it gives CASTDSSETQYF.